A selection of T cell receptor beta chains follows, all from one sample in a study of metastatic and nonmetastatic thyroid tumors. Using MiXCR, TCRdb reanalyzed the PCR reads. The table lists several thousand clones, about 29% of them singletons. Source material: adjacent normal tissue. All receptors come from a female donor with papillary thyroid cancer or a benign thyroid nodule (not recorded which). Some clones in this sample may be carry-over from other donors' samples. The CDR3 runs from the conserved cysteine through the conserved F or W. Fields, in order: CDR3 length, V gene, clone size, D gene, J gene, CDR3 protein. A D gene is named only where the DNA matches it firmly. The listing skips clone size in some rows; elsewhere it reads once, few, many or a size class.

11	TRBV20-1	-	-	TRBJ2-7	CSARGVYEQYF
11	TRBV28	-	-	TRBJ2-7	CASSSRYEQYF
16	TRBV12-3/TRBV12-4	few	TRBD2	TRBJ2-2	CASSRSGGRRNVELFF
13	TRBV6-1	large	-	TRBJ1-5	CASTRGGNQPQHF
14	TRBV6-1	-	-	TRBJ1-2	CASSPSTANYGYTF
12	TRBV27	few	-	TRBJ2-3	CASRPRGTMQYF
14	TRBV7-2	-	TRBD2	TRBJ2-7	CASSLGGSSYDQYF
16	TRBV19	-	-	TRBJ2-3	CASSTVSGARTDTQYF
14	TRBV2	-	-	TRBJ2-7	CARRPGTQSYEQYF
11	TRBV6-5	-	-	TRBJ1-1	CASSNPAQAFF
13	TRBV10-3	medium-sized	-	TRBJ2-7	CATTGVGTYEQYF
13	TRBV20-1	many	-	TRBJ1-1	CSARDGLSTEAFF
15	TRBV18	-	-	TRBJ2-5	CASSPPGSGQETQYF
14	TRBV6-2/TRBV6-3	few	-	TRBJ2-7	CASSYSAVGREQYF
16	TRBV11-2	once	TRBD2	TRBJ2-7	CASSLDRGGSSYEQYF
14	TRBV12-3/TRBV12-4	medium-sized	-	TRBJ2-2	CASRAGMVTGELFF
16	TRBV5-1	few	-	TRBJ1-2	CASSLEGQRGGYGYTF
13	TRBV27	few	TRBD2	TRBJ2-1	CASSPREGDEQFF
16	TRBV5-8	-	TRBD2	TRBJ2-2	CASRVVREAATGELFF
16	TRBV24-1	medium-sized	TRBD1	TRBJ2-2	CATSAKDRPNTGELFF
13	TRBV2	-	TRBD2	TRBJ2-1	CARRERGYNEQFF
11	TRBV6-1	many	-	TRBJ1-1	CATRVGGEAFF
11	TRBV7-6	-	-	TRBJ2-3	CASSQGDTQYF
14	TRBV11-2	-	-	TRBJ1-5	CASIRAGSNQPQHF
14	TRBV20-1	-	TRBD2	TRBJ2-1	CSAITGGGPVEQFF
14	TRBV10-3	-	TRBD1	TRBJ2-7	CAISGPGGNYEQYF
14	TRBV6-1	-	TRBD2	TRBJ2-7	CASSDGGDFYGQYF
17	TRBV7-6	-	-	TRBJ2-7	CASSYLAGTSWNYEQYF
16	TRBV30	few	-	TRBJ1-3	CAWSSTETSPGNTIYF
19	TRBV6-8	few	-	TRBJ2-7	CASSIHPLQDAHPTYEQYF
14	TRBV30	once	-	TRBJ2-5	CALRGEGSGETKYF
13	TRBV28	large	-	TRBJ2-7	CASRAVLEGKQYF
16	TRBV5-1	-	TRBD2	TRBJ2-1	CASSVGLAGVEDEQFF
14	TRBV11-2	few	-	TRBJ2-3	CASSPSTSTDTQYF
14	TRBV27	many	-	TRBJ1-4	CASSSGRGDEKLFF
11	TRBV6-4	-	-	TRBJ2-7	CASTMTDEQYF
14	TRBV6-6	medium-sized	TRBD1	TRBJ2-5	CASSYDRGGETQYF
16	TRBV6-4	-	TRBD2	TRBJ2-5	CASRDLAGGPKKTQYF
17	TRBV6-1	-	TRBD2	TRBJ2-1	CASRDVFGTSGREEQFF
15	TRBV20-1	-	TRBD2	TRBJ2-1	CSARAIAGKYNEQFF
17	TRBV9	medium-sized	TRBD1	TRBJ1-2	CASSVEMGRGRRGGYTF
13	TRBV6-1	large	TRBD1	TRBJ1-2	CASSKGADYGYTF
17	TRBV28	-	-	TRBJ1-4	CASSFPPGRRGDEKLFF
13	TRBV20-1	-	-	TRBJ2-1	CSASRATYNEQFF
11	TRBV28	large	-	TRBJ1-5	CASSLNQPQHF
15	TRBV7-2	-	-	TRBJ1-1	CASSLGGAQNTEAFF
13	TRBV5-1	-	-	TRBJ2-7	CASSIRQGYEQYF
12	TRBV20-1	medium-sized	-	TRBJ1-2	CSARDEGHGYTF
14	TRBV19	-	-	TRBJ1-5	CASSTGDANQPQHF
19	TRBV9	-	TRBD2	TRBJ2-1	CASSVIASGGAKTYSEQFF
15	TRBV3-1	-	-	TRBJ1-4	CASSRVPGTNEKLFF
13	TRBV10-3	few	TRBD1	TRBJ2-7	CATKDRGLCEQYF
16	TRBV10-3	large	-	TRBJ2-6	CAISEDGNSGANVLTF
13	TRBV12-3/TRBV12-4	-	TRBD1	TRBJ1-1	CASSTYRGPEAFF
14	TRBV7-2	-	-	TRBJ2-3	CASSSGLSGDTQYF
14	TRBV7-2	-	-	TRBJ2-7	CASSLGLSSYEQYF
16	TRBV12-3/TRBV12-4	many	TRBD2	TRBJ2-4	CASSLLWGGVKNIQYF
13	TRBV7-2	-	TRBD1	TRBJ1-2	CASSQQTGDGCTF
13	TRBV4-1	medium-sized	-	TRBJ1-2	CASSQAVRDGYTF
15	TRBV3-1	-	-	TRBJ2-4	CASSPPQGPENIQYF